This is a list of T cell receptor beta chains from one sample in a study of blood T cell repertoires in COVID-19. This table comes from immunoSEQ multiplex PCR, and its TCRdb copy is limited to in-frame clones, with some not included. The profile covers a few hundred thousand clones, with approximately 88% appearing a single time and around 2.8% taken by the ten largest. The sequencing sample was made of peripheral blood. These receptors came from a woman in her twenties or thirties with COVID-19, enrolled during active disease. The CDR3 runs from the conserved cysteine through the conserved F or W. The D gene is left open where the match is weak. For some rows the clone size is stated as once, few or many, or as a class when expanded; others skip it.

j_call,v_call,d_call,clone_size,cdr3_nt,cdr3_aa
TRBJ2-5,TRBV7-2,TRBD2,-,TGTGCCAGCAGCTTAAAGGGACTAGCTGAGAAAGAGACCCAGTACTTC,CASSLKGLAEKETQYF
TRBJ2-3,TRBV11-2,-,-,TGTGCCAGCAGCCCTCAGGGCGATACGCAGTATTTT,CASSPQGDTQYF
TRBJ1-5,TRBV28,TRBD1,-,TGTGCCAGCAGTTTAGGGACAGCGCTTATTTATAGCAATCAGCCCCAGCATTTT,CASSLGTALIYSNQPQHF
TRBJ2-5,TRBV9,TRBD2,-,TGTGCCAGCAGCGTATCGGGACTAGCGGAAGAGACCCAGTACTTC,CASSVSGLAEETQYF
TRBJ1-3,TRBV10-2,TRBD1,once,TGCGCCAGCAGACAGGGGGAGTCAGGAAACACCATATATTTT,CASRQGESGNTIYF
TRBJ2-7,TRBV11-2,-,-,TGTGCCAGCAGCTTATACGAGACACCACTTTACGAGCAGTACTTC,CASSLYETPLYEQYF
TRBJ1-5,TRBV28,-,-,TGTGCCAGCAGGTCTGGTTCAGGGGAACCCCAGCATTTT,CASRSGSGEPQHF
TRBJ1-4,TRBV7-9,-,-,TGTGCCAGCAGCTCAACCGGGACTGAATATGAAAAACTGTTTTTT,CASSSTGTEYEKLFF
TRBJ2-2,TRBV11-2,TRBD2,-,TGTGCCAGCAGCTTAGTGGTGAGCGGGGGGCTCACCGGGGAGCTGTTTTTT,CASSLVVSGGLTGELFF
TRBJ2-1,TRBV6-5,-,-,TGTGCCAGCAGTTACTCGATTTCACTAGGAGGTAATGAGCAGTTCTTC,CASSYSISLGGNEQFF
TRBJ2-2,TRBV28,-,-,TGTGCCAGCAGCTCAGGGCAGGGCCCCGGGGAGCTGTTTTTT,CASSSGQGPGELFF
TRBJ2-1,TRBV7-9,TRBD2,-,TGTGCCAGCAGCTTAACGGGGGGAGAGCAGTTCTTC,CASSLTGGEQFF
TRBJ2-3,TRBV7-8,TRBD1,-,TGTGCCAGCAGCTTTGCCCCAGGGGGCGAGGGCACAGATACGCAGTATTTT,CASSFAPGGEGTDTQYF
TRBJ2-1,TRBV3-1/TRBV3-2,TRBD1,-,TGTGCCAGCAGCCAACTAGACAGGGCTCTATACAATGAGCAGTTCTTC,CASSQLDRALYNEQFF
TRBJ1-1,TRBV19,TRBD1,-,TGTGCCAGTAGTTCGGACAGGGGGATCACTGAAGCTTTCTTT,CASSSDRGITEAFF
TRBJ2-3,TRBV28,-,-,TGTGCCAGTGGCAGGCCTAGCACAGATACGCAGTATTTT,CASGRPSTDTQYF
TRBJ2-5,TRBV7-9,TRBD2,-,TGTGCCAGCAGGGGACTAGCGGGAGAGACCCAGTACTTC,CASRGLAGETQYF
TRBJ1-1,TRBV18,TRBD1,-,TGTGCCAGCTCACCATGGGCAGGGGGCGGCCTTCTTGAAGCTTTCTTT,CASSPWAGGGLLEAFF
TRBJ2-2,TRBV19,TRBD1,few,TGTGCCAGTAGTATCTCTCCGGGACAGGCCCTCCGGCTGTTTTTT,CASSISPGQALRLFF
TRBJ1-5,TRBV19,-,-,TGTGCCAGTATGGGCAGGGATCAGCCCCAGCATTTT,CASMGRDQPQHF
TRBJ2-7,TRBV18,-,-,TGTGCCAGCTCACCGGACACAGGGTCCTACGAGCAGTACTTC,CASSPDTGSYEQYF
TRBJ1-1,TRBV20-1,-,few,TGCAGTGCTAGTCGCACTGAAGCTTTCTTT,CSASRTEAFF
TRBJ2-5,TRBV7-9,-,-,TGTGCCAGCAGCAGGACTTCCCCGGTCCAGTACTTC,CASSRTSPVQYF
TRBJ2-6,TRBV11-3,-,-,TGTGCCAGCAGGCCGGGAGTAAGGGACTCTGGGGCCAACGTCCTGACTTTC,CASRPGVRDSGANVLTF
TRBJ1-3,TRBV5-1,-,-,TGCGCCAGCAGCTTGGGGCCTTACTCTGGAAACACCATATATTTT,CASSLGPYSGNTIYF
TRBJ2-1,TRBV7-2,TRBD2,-,TGTGCCAGCAGCTTAGACGGGACTAGCCCCTACAATGAGCAGTTCTTC,CASSLDGTSPYNEQFF
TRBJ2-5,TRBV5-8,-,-,TGTGCCAGCAGCTTGAGGACTTATAAAGAGACCCAGTACTTC,CASSLRTYKETQYF
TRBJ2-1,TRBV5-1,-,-,TGCGCCAGCAGCTTGGAGCTAGACTTCTCCTACAATGAGCAGTTCTTC,CASSLELDFSYNEQFF
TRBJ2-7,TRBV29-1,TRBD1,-,TGCAGCGTTGAGGGGCGGGTGACAGGGGGCTACGAGCAGTACTTC,CSVEGRVTGGYEQYF
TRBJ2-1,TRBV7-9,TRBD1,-,TGTGCCAGCAGCTTAGAACAGGGGTTCAATGAGCAGTTCTTC,CASSLEQGFNEQFF
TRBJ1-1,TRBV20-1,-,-,TGCAGTGCTAGTACATACGGGAGGGGGGGAAACACTGAAGCTTTCTTT,CSASTYGRGGNTEAFF
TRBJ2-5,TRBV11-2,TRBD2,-,TGTGCCAGCAGCTTAGAGCTAGCGGGAGGCCCCGTTTCAGAGACCCAGTACTTC,CASSLELAGGPVSETQYF
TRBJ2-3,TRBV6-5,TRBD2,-,TGTGCCAGCAGTTACACGGGGGGGGTCACAGATACGCAGTATTTT,CASSYTGGVTDTQYF